The present TCR beta chain was sequenced within a study of blood T cell repertoires in COVID-19 (dated by TCRdb to about 2020). Context from the whole study: Collaborator samples came from the United States, Italy and Spain and covered acute and convalescent phases of COVID-19. The prospective study material was composed of cDNA or gDNA derived from T cells, B-cell-depleted T cells, or PBMCs. Deeply sampled blood TCRbeta repertoires from subjects exposed to, actively infected with, or recovered from COVID-19 were included in the dataset. A freely available public database, intended as a resource for researchers studying the immune response to SARS-CoV-2, is where the repertoires were released. The samples were drawn from two sources: the first 160 participants of the ongoing ImmuneRACE study, and 1,254 subjects contributed by 6 global collaborators. A de-identified subject ID, COVID-19 status, age in years and sex were almost always included in the sample metadata. Where HLA class I and class II types were available, the types were taken from metadata supplied by the sample provider, not from assay-based typing. What the research found in general, with its limitations: The amount of clinical and demographic metadata varied by source and participant and was provided uncurated.

Comment on this clone: Its antigen is unknown. Per-base qualities were not stored, and no clone one base away is much larger.

Enrolling through a virtual design, the prospective study's participants ranged in age from about 18 to 100 years and lived across 20 to 30 United States geographic areas. In the prospective study, participants were assigned to cohorts based on the clinical history participants reported in a screening survey and a study questionnaire. Recovered participants in ImmuneRACE Cohort 3 were defined by two consecutive negative NP/OP PCR tests, clearance by a healthcare professional, or resolution of symptoms. In the prospective study, whole blood, serum and a nasopharyngeal or oropharyngeal swab were collected from each participant by mobile phlebotomists. Participants in the prospective study had the option to provide additional blood draws and questionnaires over a 2-month period. Before DNA extraction, blood samples from the prospective study were shipped at room temperature or frozen. Germline trimming: 4 bases from V, 4 bases from J; junction bases outside gene matches: 9. The germline V gene (reference sequence) gives CDR1 as SGHNT and CDR2 as YYREEE. Including the terminal cysteine and phenylalanine, the CDR3 comprises 15 residues. The entry retains the CDR3 DNA only, 45 bases that are in frame from base 1.

The immunoSEQ Assay, a bias-controlled multiplex PCR, was used to amplify TCRbeta CDR3 regions from genomic DNA. The authors' analysis ran thus. The number of nucleated cells in each sample was estimated from the amplification of reference gene primers within the assay. Sequence reads were collapsed and filtered to measure the absolute abundance of every unique TCRbeta CDR3 rearrangement. For each sample, productive Simpson clonality was calculated as the square root of Simpson's diversity index over productive rearrangements. Drawn from immuneACCESS, this table holds only the in-frame rearrangements with V and J called that TCRdb kept. Clones are partly lost; checked studies trace under half to an unresolved V gene and leave the rest unexplained. V, J and clone size are those of that table, while D and trimming were read from the DNA. The table for this sample lists 140,000 to 150,000 clones; approximately 80% of them were counted only once. The top ten constitute approximately 6% of the sample.

The source material was PBMCs or T cells enriched from blood (not recorded which). This TCR was recovered from a woman aged 50 to 60 who had recovered from COVID-19. The receptor chain draws on TRBV5-4 and TRBJ2-5; TRBD2 lines up with 8 middle nucleotides. The nucleotide sequence reads TGTGCCAGCAGCCGCGGGGGGTCGAGTGGAGAGACCCAGTACTTC. This codes for CASSRGGSSGETQYF. The reference TRBV5-4 and TRBJ2-5 proteins fill in what lies around the CDR3, so the full variable domain reads ETGVTQSPTHLIKTRGQQVTLRCSSQSGHNTVSWYQQALGQGPQFIFQYYREEENGRGNFPPRFSGLQFPNYSSELNVNALELDDSALYLCASSRGGSSGETQYFGPGTRLLVL.